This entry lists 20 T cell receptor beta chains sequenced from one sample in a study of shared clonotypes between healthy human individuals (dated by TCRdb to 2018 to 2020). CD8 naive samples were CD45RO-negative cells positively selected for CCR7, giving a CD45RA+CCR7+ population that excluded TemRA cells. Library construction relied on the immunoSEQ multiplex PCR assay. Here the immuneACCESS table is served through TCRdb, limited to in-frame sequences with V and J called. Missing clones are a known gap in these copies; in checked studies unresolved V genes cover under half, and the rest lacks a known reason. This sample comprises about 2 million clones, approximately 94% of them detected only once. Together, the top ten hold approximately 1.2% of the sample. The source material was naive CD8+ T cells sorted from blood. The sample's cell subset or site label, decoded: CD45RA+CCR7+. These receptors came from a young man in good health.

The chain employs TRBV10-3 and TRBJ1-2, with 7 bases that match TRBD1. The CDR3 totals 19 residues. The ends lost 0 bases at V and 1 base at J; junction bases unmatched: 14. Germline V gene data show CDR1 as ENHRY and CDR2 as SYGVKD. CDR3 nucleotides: TGTGCCATCAGTGAGTCGCTACTAACAGGGGCCGGGGGTAACTATGGCTACACCTTC. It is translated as CAISESLLTGAGGNYGYTF.

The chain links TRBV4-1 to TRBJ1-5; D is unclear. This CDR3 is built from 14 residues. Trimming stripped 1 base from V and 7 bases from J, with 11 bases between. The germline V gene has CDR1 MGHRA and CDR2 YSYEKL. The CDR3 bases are TGCGCCAGCAGCCAAGTTCTTTTCGGGCAGCCCCAGCATTTT. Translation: CASSQVLFGQPQHF.

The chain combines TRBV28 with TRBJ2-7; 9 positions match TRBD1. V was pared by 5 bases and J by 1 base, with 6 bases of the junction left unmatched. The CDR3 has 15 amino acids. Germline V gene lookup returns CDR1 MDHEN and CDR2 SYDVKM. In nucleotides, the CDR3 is TGTGCCAGCAGTCTAGCCGGGACAGGGTCCTACGAGCAGTACTTC. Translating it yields CASSLAGTGSYEQYF.

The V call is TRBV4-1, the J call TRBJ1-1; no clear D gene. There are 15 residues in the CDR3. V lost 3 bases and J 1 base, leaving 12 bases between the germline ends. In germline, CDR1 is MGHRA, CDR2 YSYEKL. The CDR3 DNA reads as TGCGCCAGCAGCCAGGTTCGGCTAGAGAACACTGAAGCTTTCTTT. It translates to CASSQVRLENTEAFF.

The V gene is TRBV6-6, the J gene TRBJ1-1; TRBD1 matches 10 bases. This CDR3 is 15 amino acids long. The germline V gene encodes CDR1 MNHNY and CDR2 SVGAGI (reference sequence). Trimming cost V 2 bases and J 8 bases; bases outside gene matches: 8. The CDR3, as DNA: TGTGCCAGCAGTTACGAGGGGGACAGGGGTCCGGAAGCTTTCTTT. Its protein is CASSYEGDRGPEAFF.

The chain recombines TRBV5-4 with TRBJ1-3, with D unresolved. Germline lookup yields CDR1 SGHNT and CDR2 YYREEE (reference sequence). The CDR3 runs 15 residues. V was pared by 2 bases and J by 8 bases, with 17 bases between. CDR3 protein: CASSLSREPRDTIYF. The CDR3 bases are TGTGCCAGCAGCTTATCGCGGGAGCCTAGAGACACCATATATTTT.

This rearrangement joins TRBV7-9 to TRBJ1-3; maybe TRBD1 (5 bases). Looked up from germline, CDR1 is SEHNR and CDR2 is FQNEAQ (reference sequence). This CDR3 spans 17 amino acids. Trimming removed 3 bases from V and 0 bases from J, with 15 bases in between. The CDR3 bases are TGTGCCAGCAGCTTTTCACAGGCCCCGGGCTCTGGAAACACCATATATTTT. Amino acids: CASSFSQAPGSGNTIYF.

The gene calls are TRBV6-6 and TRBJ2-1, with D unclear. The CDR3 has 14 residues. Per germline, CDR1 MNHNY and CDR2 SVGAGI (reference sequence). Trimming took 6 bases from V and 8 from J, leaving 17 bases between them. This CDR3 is CASRPYNLGDEQFF. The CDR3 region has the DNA TGTGCCAGCAGACCCTATAATCTAGGCGATGAGCAGTTCTTC.

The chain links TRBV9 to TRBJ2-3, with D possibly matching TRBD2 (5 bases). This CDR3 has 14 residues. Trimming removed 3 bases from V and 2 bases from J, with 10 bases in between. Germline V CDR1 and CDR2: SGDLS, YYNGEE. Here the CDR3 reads CASSADWNTDTQYF. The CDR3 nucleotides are TGTGCCAGCAGCGCGGACTGGAACACAGATACGCAGTATTTT.

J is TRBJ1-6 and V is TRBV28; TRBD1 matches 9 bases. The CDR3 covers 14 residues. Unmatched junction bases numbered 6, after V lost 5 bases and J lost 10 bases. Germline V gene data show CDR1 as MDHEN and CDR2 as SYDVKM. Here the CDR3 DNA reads TGTGCCAGCAGTCCTACAGGGGGCGGCTCACCCCTCCACTTT. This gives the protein CASSPTGGGSPLHF. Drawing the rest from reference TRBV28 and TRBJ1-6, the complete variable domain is DVKVTQSSRYLVKRTGEKVFLECVQDMDHENMFWYRQDPGLGLRLIYFSYDVKMKEKGDIPEGYSVSREKKERFSLILESASTNQTSMYLCASSPTGGGSPLHFGNGTRLTVT.

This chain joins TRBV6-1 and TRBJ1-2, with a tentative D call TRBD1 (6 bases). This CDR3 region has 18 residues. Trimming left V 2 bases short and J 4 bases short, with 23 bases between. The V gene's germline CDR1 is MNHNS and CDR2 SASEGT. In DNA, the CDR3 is TGTGCCAGCAGTGAAAGGGGGTTCGAGGCAGTTGAGGGCTATGGCTACACCTTC. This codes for CASSERGFEAVEGYGYTF.

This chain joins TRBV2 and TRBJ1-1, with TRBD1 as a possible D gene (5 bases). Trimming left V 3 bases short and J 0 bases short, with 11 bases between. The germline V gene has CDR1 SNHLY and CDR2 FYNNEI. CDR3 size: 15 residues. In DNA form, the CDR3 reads TGTGCCAGCAGTGATCCTAGGGGCTTGAACACTGAAGCTTTCTTT. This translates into CASSDPRGLNTEAFF.

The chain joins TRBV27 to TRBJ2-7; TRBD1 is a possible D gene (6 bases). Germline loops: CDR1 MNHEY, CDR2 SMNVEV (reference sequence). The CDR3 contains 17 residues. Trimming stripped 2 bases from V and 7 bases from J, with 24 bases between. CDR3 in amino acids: CASSLHTLTGNPGEQYF. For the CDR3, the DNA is TGTGCCAGCAGTTTACACACCCTTACAGGGAACCCTGGAGAGCAGTACTTC.

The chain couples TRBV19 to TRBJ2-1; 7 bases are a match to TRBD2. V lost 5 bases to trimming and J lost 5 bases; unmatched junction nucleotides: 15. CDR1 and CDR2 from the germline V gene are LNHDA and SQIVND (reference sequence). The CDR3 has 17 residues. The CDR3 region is CASSPKNRDYSHNEQFF. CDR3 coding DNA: TGTGCCAGTAGTCCGAAGAACCGGGACTATTCCCACAATGAGCAGTTCTTC. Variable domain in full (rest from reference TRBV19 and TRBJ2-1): DGGITQSPKYLFRKEGQNVTLSCEQNLNHDAMYWYRQDPGQGLRLIYYSQIVNDFQKGDIAEGYSVSREKKESFPLTVTSAQKNPTAFYLCASSPKNRDYSHNEQFFGPGTRLTVL.

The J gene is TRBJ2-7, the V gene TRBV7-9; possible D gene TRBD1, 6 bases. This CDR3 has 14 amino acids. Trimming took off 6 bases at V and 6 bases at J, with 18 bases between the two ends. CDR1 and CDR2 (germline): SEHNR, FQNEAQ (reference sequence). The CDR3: CASSPSWGQGEQYF. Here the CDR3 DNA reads TGTGCCAGCAGTCCCAGCTGGGGGCAAGGCGAGCAGTACTTC.

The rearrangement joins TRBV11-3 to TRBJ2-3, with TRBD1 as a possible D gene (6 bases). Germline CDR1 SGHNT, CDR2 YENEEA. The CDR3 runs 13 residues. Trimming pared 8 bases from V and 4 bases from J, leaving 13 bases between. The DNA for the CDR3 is TGTGCCAGCGCAAGGGGGAGTGCAGATACGCAGTATTTT. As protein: CASARGSADTQYF.

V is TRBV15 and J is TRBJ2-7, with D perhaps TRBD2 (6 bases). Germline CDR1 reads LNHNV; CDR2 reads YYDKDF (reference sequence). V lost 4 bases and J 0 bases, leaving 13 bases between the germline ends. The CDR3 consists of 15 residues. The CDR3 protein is CATSTGPGSSYEQYF. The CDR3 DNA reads TGTGCCACCAGCACCGGTCCCGGGAGCTCCTACGAGCAGTACTTC. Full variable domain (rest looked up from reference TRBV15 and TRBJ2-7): DAMVIQNPRYQVTQFGKPVTLSCSQTLNHNVMYWYQQKSSQAPKLLFHYYDKDFNNEADTPDNFQSRRPNTSFCFLDIRSPGLGDTAMYLCATSTGPGSSYEQYFGPGTRLTVT.

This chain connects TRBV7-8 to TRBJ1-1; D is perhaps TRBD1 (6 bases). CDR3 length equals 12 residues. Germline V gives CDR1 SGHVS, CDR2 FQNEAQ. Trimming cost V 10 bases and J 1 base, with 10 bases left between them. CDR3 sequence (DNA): TGTGCCACCAGAGGGGGGAACACTGAAGCTTTCTTT. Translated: CATRGGNTEAFF. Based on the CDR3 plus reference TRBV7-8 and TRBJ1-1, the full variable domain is GAGVSQSPRYKVAKRGQDVALRCDPISGHVSLFWYQQALGQGPEFLTYFQNEAQLDKSGLPSDRFFAERPEGSVSTLKIQRTQQEDSAVYLCATRGGNTEAFFGQGTRLTVV.

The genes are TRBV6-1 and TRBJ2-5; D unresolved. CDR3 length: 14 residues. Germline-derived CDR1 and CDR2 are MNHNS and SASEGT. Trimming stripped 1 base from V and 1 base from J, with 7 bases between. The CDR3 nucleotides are TGTGCCAGCAGTGAAGGGCAGCTCCAAGAGACCCAGTACTTC. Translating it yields CASSEGQLQETQYF.

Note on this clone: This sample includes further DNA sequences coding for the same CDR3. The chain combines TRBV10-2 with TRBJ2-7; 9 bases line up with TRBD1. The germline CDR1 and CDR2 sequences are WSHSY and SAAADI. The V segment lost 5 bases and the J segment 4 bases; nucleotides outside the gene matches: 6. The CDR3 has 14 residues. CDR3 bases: TGCGCCAGCAGTCCGGGACAGGGAGGATACGAGCAGTACTTC. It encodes CASSPGQGGYEQYF.